The clone carrying this T cell receptor beta chain has a count of ten or more. Template switching with 5'RACE generated the TCR cDNA and added a universal primer site and UMIs. TCRdb independently ran MiXCR on the 5' RACE reads; one entry per CDR3 protein. The data hold 280,000 or so distinct CDR3 sequences, with around 9.3% observed a single time. The sample comes from a study of T cells after yellow fever vaccination. V dropped 5 bases and J dropped 11 bases, with 16 bases sitting between them. This CDR3 has 13 residues. CDR1 is SGHTA, CDR2 FQGTGA, per germline. The sample in question was CD4+ T cells sorted from PBMCs, obtained 5 days after the yellow fever booster vaccination. The origin of this receptor is a man aged 18-30 years who received the YFV17D yellow fever vaccine. The chain joins TRBV7-3 to TRBJ2-4; no reliable D call. CDR3 region: CASSPADGSFQYF. The CDR3 DNA reads as TGTGCCAGCAGCCCCGCCGACGGTTCCTTTCAGTACTTC.